The rows below give T cell receptor beta chains drawn from one sample of a study of blood T cell repertoires in COVID-19. The data were produced by immunoSEQ multiplex PCR, yet TCRdb's version contains in-frame clones alone and is incomplete. Among about 130,000 clones listed, around 87% were seen once. Material for sequencing was peripheral blood. Receptors were obtained from a woman in her sixties or seventies with acute or convalescent COVID-19. Both conserved end residues are part of each CDR3. Fields, in order: clone size, J gene, V gene, D gene, CDR3 DNA, CDR3 protein. A D gene is named only where the DNA matches it firmly. The size entry is marked missing in some rows and otherwise reads once, few, many or a size class.

NA TRBJ1-4 TRBV7-9 NA TGTGCCAGCAGCTCACAGGGAGTTGAAAAACTGTTTTTT CASSSQGVEKLFF
NA TRBJ1-5 TRBV6-6 TRBD1 TGTGCCAGCAGTTACGGGACAGGGGGCGGCAATCAGCCCCAGCATTTT CASSYGTGGGNQPQHF
NA TRBJ1-6 TRBV14 NA TGTGCCAGCAGCCCCGCCGGGGTTCTTAATTCACCCCTCCACTTT CASSPAGVLNSPLHF
NA TRBJ2-7 TRBV30 TRBD1 TGTGCCCTTTCTGGGACAGGTATCTCCTACGAGCAGTACTTC CALSGTGISYEQYF
NA TRBJ2-1 TRBV7-3 TRBD2 TGTGCCAGCAGCCCTACGCTAGCGGGAGGTTACAATGAGCAGTTCTTC CASSPTLAGGYNEQFF
NA TRBJ2-7 TRBV19 TRBD1 TGTGCCAGTAGACGCCTTGGGACAGATGGAGACTACGAGCAGTACTTC CASRRLGTDGDYEQYF
NA TRBJ1-2 TRBV6-5 NA TGTGCCAGCAATATCAATCACAGGGAGTCCGGCTACACCTTC CASNINHRESGYTF
NA TRBJ2-5 TRBV4-2 NA TGTGCCAGCAGCCAAGAGTCAGTTTACCAAGAGACCCAGTACTTC CASSQESVYQETQYF
NA TRBJ2-5 TRBV19 NA TGTGCCAGTAGTCTCGGGAACCAAGAGACCCAGTACTTC CASSLGNQETQYF
NA TRBJ2-5 TRBV7-9 NA TGTGCCAGCAGCTTAGGCGACTGGCCCGGGGAGACCCAGTACTTC CASSLGDWPGETQYF
NA TRBJ2-1 TRBV19 TRBD2 TGTGCCAGTAGCCCAAACGGGAGGGACAATGAGCAGTTCTTC CASSPNGRDNEQFF
few TRBJ2-1 TRBV4-2 NA TGTGCCAGCAGCCAAGACAGCGAAAATGAGCAGTTCTTC CASSQDSENEQFF
NA TRBJ2-5 TRBV24-1 TRBD2 TGTGCCACCAGTGCGGGAGCTAGCGGGAGGGCCCAACAAGAGACCCAGTACTTC CATSAGASGRAQQETQYF
NA TRBJ1-2 TRBV7-2 NA TGTGCCAGCAGCCTCGATCAGGGAATTGGCGGCTACACCTTC CASSLDQGIGGYTF
NA TRBJ1-3 TRBV13 NA TGTGCCAGCAGCTTGTCAGGGCTCTCTGGAAACACCATATATTTT CASSLSGLSGNTIYF
few TRBJ1-1 TRBV6-5 TRBD1 TGTGCCAGTCAAAACGCCAGGGGGCGGACTGAAGCTTTCTTT CASQNARGRTEAFF
NA TRBJ1-1 TRBV3-1/TRBV3-2 NA TGTGCCAGCAGCCAAGGGGGGGTTACCGAAGCTTTCTTT CASSQGGVTEAFF
NA TRBJ1-1 TRBV5-1 TRBD1 TGCGCCAGCAGAGCGGACAGGGGGGTTAAGAACACTGAAGCTTTCTTT CASRADRGVKNTEAFF
NA TRBJ1-2 TRBV6-2/TRBV6-3 NA TGTGCCAGCAGTTACCCCGAGACAGATTATGGCTACACCTTC CASSYPETDYGYTF
once TRBJ1-6 TRBV6-5 TRBD1 TGTGCCAGCAACAGACAGGGGGATAATTCACCCCTCCACTTT CASNRQGDNSPLHF
NA TRBJ1-1 TRBV6-5 NA TGTGCCAGCAGAATGATTCAGTACACTGAAGCTTTCTTT CASRMIQYTEAFF
few TRBJ1-6 TRBV19 NA TGTGCCAGTAGTAATCCCGTAAATTCACCCCTCCACTTT CASSNPVNSPLHF
NA TRBJ2-7 TRBV7-9 NA TGTGCCAGCACCGCCGGGATTACCTACGAGCAGTACTTC CASTAGITYEQYF
NA TRBJ1-3 TRBV2 NA TGTGCCAGCAGTAGGGAAGGGGCCCATACTGGAAACACCATATATTTT CASSREGAHTGNTIYF
NA TRBJ1-1 TRBV28 NA TGTGCCAGCAGTTTAATCGGCCTGGACATGAACACTGAAGCTTTCTTT CASSLIGLDMNTEAFF
NA TRBJ2-1 TRBV28 TRBD2 TGTGCCAGCAGTTTACTCGTTCTAGCGGGCGACTACAATGAGCAGTTCTTC CASSLLVLAGDYNEQFF
NA TRBJ2-2 TRBV5-5 NA TGTGCCAGCAGCTTGGCCCTAGCAACCGGGGAGCTGTTTTTT CASSLALATGELFF
NA TRBJ2-1 TRBV27 TRBD2 TGTGCCAGCCAAGAACTCGGGGCGGGAGACGGTGAGCAGTTCTTC CASQELGAGDGEQFF
NA TRBJ1-3 TRBV20-1 NA TGCAGTGCTAGTCGGCCGGGACTCCTCTCTGGAAACACCATATATTTT CSASRPGLLSGNTIYF
once TRBJ2-1 TRBV19 NA TGTGCCAGTAGTATAGTACCGGGGTATGAGCAGTTCTTC CASSIVPGYEQFF
NA TRBJ2-1 TRBV24-1 TRBD2 TGTGCCACCAGTGAGGCAGCGGGAGGATTATCCAATGAGCAGTTCTTC CATSEAAGGLSNEQFF
NA TRBJ2-1 TRBV15 TRBD2 TGTGCCACCAGCAGAGCCGGGACTAGCTTATATTCGGAGCAGTTCTTC CATSRAGTSLYSEQFF
NA TRBJ2-1 TRBV6-6 TRBD2 TGTGCCAGCAGTCGCTCCCGGGGGGGGAGCACCGACAATGAGCAGTTCTTC CASSRSRGGSTDNEQFF
NA TRBJ2-2 TRBV27 NA TGTGCCAGCAGTTTATTTAGGGTAATCGACGGGGAGAACACCGGGGAGCTGTTTTTT CASSLFRVIDGENTGELFF
NA TRBJ1-2 TRBV10-3 NA TGTGCCATCAGTGACTTACAGTTTAACTATGGCTACACCTTC CAISDLQFNYGYTF
NA TRBJ2-1 TRBV7-9 TRBD2 TGTGCCAGCAGCCCTATAGCGGGAGGACCAAGGGAGCAGTTCTTC CASSPIAGGPREQFF
NA TRBJ2-2 TRBV14 NA TGTGCCAGCAGCCGCTTTATGGGGCCGGCGAACACCGGGGAGCTGTTTTTT CASSRFMGPANTGELFF
NA TRBJ2-5 TRBV7-3 NA TGTGCCAGCAGCTTGGGGGGACAGCAAGAGACCCAGTACTTC CASSLGGQQETQYF